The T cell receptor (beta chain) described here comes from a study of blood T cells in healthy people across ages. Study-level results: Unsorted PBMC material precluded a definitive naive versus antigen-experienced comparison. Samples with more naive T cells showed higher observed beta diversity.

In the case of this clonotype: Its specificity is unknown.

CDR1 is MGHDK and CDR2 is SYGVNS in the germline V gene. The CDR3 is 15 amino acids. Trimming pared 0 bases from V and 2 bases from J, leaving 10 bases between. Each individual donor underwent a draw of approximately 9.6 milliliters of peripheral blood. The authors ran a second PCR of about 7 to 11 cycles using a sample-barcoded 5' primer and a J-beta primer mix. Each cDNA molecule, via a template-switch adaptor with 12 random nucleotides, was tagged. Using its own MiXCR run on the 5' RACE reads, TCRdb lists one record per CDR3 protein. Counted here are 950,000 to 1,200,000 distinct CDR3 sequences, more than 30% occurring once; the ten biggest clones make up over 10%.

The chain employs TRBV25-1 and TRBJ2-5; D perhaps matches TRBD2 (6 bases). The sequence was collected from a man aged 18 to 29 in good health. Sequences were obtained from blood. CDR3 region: CASSEYGGDQETQYF. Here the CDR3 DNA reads TGTGCCAGCAGTGAATATGGCGGGGATCAAGAGACCCAGTACTTC.